The 28 T cell receptor beta chains in this list originate from one sample, sequenced in a study of T cell repertoires in cytomegalovirus infection. MiXCR was run by TCRdb on the reads, yielding one entry per CDR3 protein. Here the sample spans fewer than 200,000 distinct CDR3 sequences, roughly 9.8% being singletons. Sequenced material: PBMCs. These receptors were collected from a human donor in good health (CMV status not recorded). Some clones in this sample may be carry-over from other donors' samples.

This clonotype came up many times. This chain connects TRBV7-2 to TRBJ1-4; D is unclear. Germline V gene sequence: CDR1 SGHTA, CDR2 FQGNSA. This CDR3 contains 13 residues. The V and J ends lost 2 bases and 11 bases respectively, with 12 bases between them. CDR3: CASSLLEGGKLFF. The CDR3 coding sequence is TGTGCCAGCAGCTTACTTGAGGGCGGGAAACTGTTTTTT.

This clonotype was counted many times. The chain employs TRBV10-3 and TRBJ2-2; tentative D call: TRBD1 (5 bases). Germline CDR1 and CDR2: ENHRY and SYGVKD. The CDR3 totals 17 residues. Trimming removed 4 bases from V and 7 bases from J, with 22 bases in between. CDR3 DNA sequence: TGTGCCATCAGTGCAGAGAGATGGGCAGGGCAGGTCGGGGAGCTGTTTTTT. It yields the protein CAISAERWAGQVGELFF.

This clonotype was counted many times. V is TRBV12-3 or TRBV12-4 and J is TRBJ1-1, with no clear D. Trimming took 3 bases from V and 2 from J, leaving 4 bases between them. The CDR3 has 12 amino acids. CDR3 protein: CASSLDNTEAFF. Here the CDR3 DNA reads TGTGCCAGCAGTTTGGATAACACTGAAGCTTTCTTT.

In this sample, this clonotype turned up once. This chain links TRBV29-1 with TRBJ1-1, with a possible D match to TRBD1 (6 bases). Per the germline V gene, CDR1 is SQVTM and CDR2 is ANQGSEA. V lost 4 bases to trimming and J lost 6 bases, with 15 bases between them. This CDR3 spans 13 amino acids. Here the CDR3 reads CSVGGGRWAEAFF. The CDR3 region has the DNA TGCAGCGTTGGCGGGGGGCGGTGGGCTGAAGCTTTCTTT.

In its sample, this clonotype was seen many times. In nucleotides, the CDR3 is TGTGCCAGTAGGGCGGCGGGAAGGAACACTGAAGCTTTCTTT. Amino acids: CASRAAGRNTEAFF. The chain employs TRBV19 and TRBJ1-1; D uncertain. This CDR3 has 14 residues. Trimming took 6 bases from V and 1 from J, leaving 12 bases between them. The germline gives CDR1 LNHDA, CDR2 SQIVND (reference sequence).

This clonotype was picked up a small number of times. CDR3 coding DNA: TGTGCCAGCGCAGCCTTCTCGGGAGCCCCGGGGCAGTACTTC. The encoded protein is CASAAFSGAPGQYF. The chain links TRBV18 to TRBJ2-7; maybe TRBD2 (6 bases). The V gene lost 8 bases and the J gene lost 9 bases, with 23 bases spanning the gap. The length of the CDR3 is 14 residues. CDR1 is KGHSH, CDR2 LQKENI, per germline.

This sequence joins TRBV6-6 and TRBJ2-5; 7 nucleotides agree with TRBD1. The CDR3 has 14 residues. Germline trimming cut 4 bases from V and 2 bases from J; bases unmatched to any gene: 4. The germline V gene has CDR1 MNHNY and CDR2 SVGAGI (reference sequence). The CDR3 loop is CASSFTGEQETQYF. DNA for the CDR3: TGTGCCAGCAGTTTCACAGGGGAACAAGAGACCCAGTACTTC.

This clonotype was detected ten times or more. V usage is TRBV15 and J usage is TRBJ2-3; D assignment may be TRBD1 or TRBD2 (5 bases each). Germline assignment: CDR1 LNHNV and CDR2 YYDKDF (reference sequence). The CDR3 runs to 13 residues. Deletions cut 11 bases from V and 5 bases from J, with 17 bases between. In DNA form, the CDR3 reads TGTGCCGCGAGTGTGGGGGATTTAGATACGCAGTATTTT. Its translation: CAASVGDLDTQYF.

This clonotype was seen repeatedly, ten times or more. The rearrangement joins TRBV2 to TRBJ1-2; D call uncertain. In germline, CDR1 is SNHLY, CDR2 FYNNEI. V gave up 4 bases and J gave up 8 bases, with 17 bases separating them. There are 14 residues in the CDR3. This chain's CDR3 is CASSVPRRDPGYTF. CDR3 sequence (DNA): TGTGCCAGCAGTGTCCCCAGGCGGGATCCCGGCTACACCTTC.

In its sample, this clonotype was seen many times. The gene calls are TRBV7-9 and TRBJ2-3; 9 nucleotides match TRBD2. The ends lost 5 bases at V and 8 bases at J; junction bases unmatched: 14. The CDR3 extends over 16 amino acids. Germline V gene sequence: CDR1 SEHNR, CDR2 FQNEAQ (reference sequence). The CDR3 nucleotides are TGTGCCAGCAGCGACCCTTCTGCGGGAGGGTTCAGTACGCAGTATTTT. Translating it yields CASSDPSAGGFSTQYF.

This clonotype was counted many times. The rearrangement uses TRBV13 and TRBJ2-7; D might be TRBD1 (6 bases). The CDR3 consists of 14 residues. Between the trimmed V and J ends, which lost 4 bases and 4 bases, there was a span of 14 bases. CDR1 PRHDT and CDR2 FYEKMQ come from the germline V gene (reference sequence). In DNA form, the CDR3 reads TGTGCCAGCAGCTATACAGGGAAAGGGTACGAGCAGTACTTC. Amino acids: CASSYTGKGYEQYF.

This clonotype was seen repeatedly, ten times or more. The rearrangement joins TRBV28 to TRBJ2-5; 8 bases align to TRBD2. This CDR3 spans 14 amino acids. The germline gives CDR1 MDHEN, CDR2 SYDVKM. With 2 bases clipped from V and 5 bases from J, the junction kept 4 bases outside the gene matches. The CDR3 region has the DNA TGTGCCAGCAGTTTAGTTCGGGGGGGGGAGACCCAGTACTTC. This codes for CASSLVRGGETQYF.

The gene calls are TRBV12-3 or TRBV12-4 and TRBJ2-1; D might be TRBD2 (6 bases). This CDR3 has 15 amino acids. The V and J ends lost 3 bases and 4 bases respectively, with 13 bases between them. The CDR3 loop is CASSLGTGNYNEQFF. The CDR3 nucleotides are TGTGCCAGCAGTTTGGGGACTGGAAATTACAATGAGCAGTTCTTC.

This clonotype has ten or more counts. The chain employs TRBV7-2 and TRBJ2-7; D is undetermined. The CDR3 consists of 15 residues. V dropped 1 base and J dropped 2 bases, with 12 bases sitting between them. The V gene's germline CDR1 is SGHTA and CDR2 FQGNSA. CDR3 nucleotide sequence: TGTGCCAGCAGCTTAGTCGCCCGGACCACCTACGAGCAGTACTTC. Its translation: CASSLVARTTYEQYF.

At least ten counts were recorded for this clonotype. CDR3 nucleotide sequence: TGCAGTGCTAGAGAAGGCGGCAGAGAGACCCAGTACTTC. Amino acid sequence: CSAREGGRETQYF. The chain links TRBV20-1 to TRBJ2-5; no firm D call. The germline V gene encodes CDR1 DFQATT and CDR2 SNEGSKA (reference sequence). The length of the CDR3 is 13 residues. Between the trimmed V and J ends, which lost 0 bases and 4 bases, there was a span of 9 bases.

At least ten counts were recorded for this clonotype. The chain is built from TRBV7-2 and TRBJ2-1; D gene uncertain. V was shortened by 5 bases and J by 9 bases, with 20 bases between the two germline ends. Germline CDR1 is SGHTA and CDR2 is FQGNSA. This CDR3 has 15 amino acids. The CDR3 is CASSPSRSPVSEQFF. The CDR3 DNA follows: TGTGCCAGCAGCCCATCCAGAAGTCCGGTGTCTGAGCAGTTCTTC.

This clonotype occurred many times. The rearrangement uses TRBV7-2 and TRBJ2-1, with 10 bases lining up with TRBD2. This CDR3 region has 16 residues. V lost 0 bases to trimming and J lost 8 bases; unmatched junction nucleotides: 7. CDR1 is SGHTA and CDR2 is FQGNSA in the germline V gene. CDR3: CASSLASSGSGDEQFF. The DNA of the CDR3 is TGTGCCAGCAGCTTAGCTTCTAGCGGGAGTGGCGATGAGCAGTTCTTC.

This clonotype was picked up many times. This sequence joins TRBV7-8 and TRBJ2-7; 13 bases are a match to TRBD2. CDR3 length equals 16 residues. Germline CDR1 reads SGHVS; CDR2 reads FQNEAQ. V was pared by 3 bases and J by 2 bases, with 4 bases of the junction left unmatched. The DNA for the CDR3 is TGTGCCAGCAGCTTTGCGACTAGCGGGGGGACCTACGAGCAGTACTTC. Translation: CASSFATSGGTYEQYF.

This clonotype was observed many times. The gene calls are TRBV28 and TRBJ2-7, with 7 positions matching TRBD1. Losses at the gene ends were 0 bases for V and 5 bases for J; bases not matched to a gene: 19. This CDR3 region has 19 residues. Germline V lookup: CDR1 MDHEN, CDR2 SYDVKM. The CDR3 spells CASSLWALAVGQFSDEQYF. Written as DNA, the CDR3 is TGTGCCAGCAGTTTATGGGCCCTGGCCGTGGGACAGTTCTCGGACGAGCAGTACTTC.

This clonotype appeared many times. This chain joins TRBV5-8 and TRBJ1-2; TRBD1 is a possible D gene (5 bases). The germline V gene has CDR1 SGHTS and CDR2 YDEGEE. V lost 1 base to trimming and J lost 8 bases, with 12 bases between them. The CDR3 loop spans 13 amino acids. The CDR3 nucleotides read TGTGCCAGCAGCTTGACCGGGGACGTAGGCTACACCTTC. This translates into CASSLTGDVGYTF.

The chain links TRBV7-2 to TRBJ2-4; D not certain. Trimming left V 4 bases short and J 10 bases short, with 14 bases between. Germline loops: CDR1 SGHTA, CDR2 FQGNSA. CDR3 length equals 13 residues. This CDR3 reads CASSYYNPGIQYF. The CDR3 nucleotides are TGTGCCAGCAGCTATTACAACCCTGGGATTCAGTACTTC.

This clonotype was recorded at least ten times. The chain uses TRBV19 and TRBJ1-5, with D unclear. The CDR3 has 13 amino acids. Looked up from germline, CDR1 is LNHDA and CDR2 is SQIVND (reference sequence). V shed 11 bases and J shed 0 bases, with 11 bases lying between them. CDR3 in DNA: TGTGCCTCTAAGGACGTTAGCAATCAGCCCCAGCATTTT. It translates to CASKDVSNQPQHF.

This clonotype was recorded a few times. V and J are TRBV29-1 and TRBJ1-1; a possible D gene is TRBD1 (6 bases). There are 14 residues in the CDR3. Germline loops: CDR1 SQVTM, CDR2 ANQGSEA. V lost 7 bases and J 4 bases, leaving 19 bases between the germline ends. The CDR3: CSAKGRGDITEAFF. For the CDR3, the DNA is TGCAGCGCCAAGGGTAGAGGGGACATCACTGAAGCTTTCTTT. The variable domain in full, with the rest retrieved from reference TRBV29-1 and TRBJ1-1, is SAVISQKPSRDICQRGTSLTIQCQVDSQVTMMFWYRQQPGQSLTLIATANQGSEATYESGFVIDKFPISRPNLTFSTLTVSNMSPEDSSIYLCSAKGRGDITEAFFGQGTRLTVV.

Ten or more counts support this clonotype. V and J are TRBV7-2 and TRBJ2-5; 9 nucleotides align to TRBD2. The CDR3 contains 16 residues. Germline trimming cut 2 bases from V and 5 bases from J; bases unmatched to any gene: 9. The germline gives CDR1 SGHTA, CDR2 FQGNSA. DNA of the CDR3: TGTGCCAGCAGCTTATCCTCCAGCGGGGGGACGGAGACCCAGTACTTC. Translation: CASSLSSSGGTETQYF.

This clonotype has a count of ten or more. The J gene is TRBJ1-5, the V gene TRBV7-2; D is unclear. CDR1 is SGHTA, CDR2 FQGNSA, per germline. Trimming shortened V by 5 bases and J by 0 bases, and 8 bases separated the two germline ends. The CDR3 extends over 14 amino acids. The CDR3 coding sequence is TGTGCCAGCAGCCCCACGAATAGCAATCAGCCCCAGCATTTT. This codes for CASSPTNSNQPQHF. The variable domain in full, completed from reference TRBV7-2 and TRBJ1-5, reads GAGVSQSPSNKVTEKGKDVELRCDPISGHTALYWYRQSLGQGLEFLIYFQGNSAPDKSGLPSDRFSAERTGGSVSTLTIQRTQQEDSAVYLCASSPTNSNQPQHFGDGTRLSIL.

This clonotype showed up many times. The rearrangement uses TRBV5-6 and TRBJ2-6; D gene uncertain. Trimming took 4 bases from V and 0 from J, leaving 11 bases between them. This CDR3 has 16 amino acids. Germline V gene data show CDR1 as SGHDT and CDR2 as YYEEEE. The CDR3 bases are TGTGCCAGCAGCCCCCCCGACGGCTCTGGGGCCAACGTCCTGACTTTC. This codes for CASSPPDGSGANVLTF.

On this clonotype: This clone may be a read error of a much larger clone one base away. This chain uses TRBV12-3 or TRBV12-4 with TRBJ2-2; 7 nucleotides agree with TRBD1. The CDR3 has 15 amino acids. For the CDR3, the DNA is TGTGCCAGCAGCCGACAGGGTTACGGGTCCGGGAAGCTGTTTTTT. It is translated as CASSRQGYGSGKLFF.

The rearrangement joins TRBV20-1 to TRBJ1-2, with 9 bases lining up with TRBD1. Germline CDR1 is DFQATT and CDR2 is SNEGSKA (reference sequence). V was clipped by 5 bases and J by 3 bases; unmatched bases: 7. The CDR3 is made up of 14 amino acids. The CDR3 loop reads CSAAGTGQDYGYTF. The DNA for the CDR3 is TGCAGTGCTGCCGGGACAGGGCAGGACTATGGCTACACCTTC.